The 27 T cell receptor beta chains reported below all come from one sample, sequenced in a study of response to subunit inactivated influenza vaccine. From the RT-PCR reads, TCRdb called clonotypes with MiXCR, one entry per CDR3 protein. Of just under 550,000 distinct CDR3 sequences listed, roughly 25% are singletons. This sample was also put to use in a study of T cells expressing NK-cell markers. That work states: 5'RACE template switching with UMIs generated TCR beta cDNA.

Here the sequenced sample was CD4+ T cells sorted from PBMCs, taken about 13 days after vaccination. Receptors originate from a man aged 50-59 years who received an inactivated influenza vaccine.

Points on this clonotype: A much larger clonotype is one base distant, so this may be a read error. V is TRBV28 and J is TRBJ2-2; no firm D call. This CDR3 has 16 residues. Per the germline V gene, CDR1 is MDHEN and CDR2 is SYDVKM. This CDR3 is CASSFPWTANTVELFF. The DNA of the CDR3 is TGTGCCAGCAGTTTCCCATGGACGGCGAACACCGTGGAGCTGTTTTTT.

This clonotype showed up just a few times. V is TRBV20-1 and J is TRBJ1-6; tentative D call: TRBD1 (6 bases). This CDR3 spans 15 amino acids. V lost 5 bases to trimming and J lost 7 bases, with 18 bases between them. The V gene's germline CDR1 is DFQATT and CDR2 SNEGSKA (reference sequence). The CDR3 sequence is CSALGGQGSNSPLHF. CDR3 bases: TGCAGTGCTTTGGGGGGGCAGGGAAGCAATTCACCCCTCCACTTT.

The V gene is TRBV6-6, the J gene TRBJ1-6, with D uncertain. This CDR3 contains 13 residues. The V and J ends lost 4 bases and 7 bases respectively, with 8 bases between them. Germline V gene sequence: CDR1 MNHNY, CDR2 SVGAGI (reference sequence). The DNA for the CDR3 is TGTGCCAGCAGTTCGGGAGGGAATTCACCCCTCCACTTT. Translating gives CASSSGGNSPLHF.

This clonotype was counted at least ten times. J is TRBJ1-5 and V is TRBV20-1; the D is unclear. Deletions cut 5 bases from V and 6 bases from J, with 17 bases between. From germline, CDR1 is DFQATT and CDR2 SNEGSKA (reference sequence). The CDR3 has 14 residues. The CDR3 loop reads CSAGDWEGVQPQHF. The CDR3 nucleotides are TGCAGTGCTGGCGATTGGGAGGGAGTTCAGCCCCAGCATTTT.

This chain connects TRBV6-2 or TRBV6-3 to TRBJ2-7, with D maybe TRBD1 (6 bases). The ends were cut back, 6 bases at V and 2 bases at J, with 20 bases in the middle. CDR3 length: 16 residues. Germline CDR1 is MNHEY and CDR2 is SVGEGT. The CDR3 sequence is CASSPIPGQRAYEQYF. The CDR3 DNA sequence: TGTGCCAGCAGCCCGATACCGGGACAAAGGGCCTACGAGCAGTACTTC.

The CDR3 region is CSARGGGYDTQYF. The CDR3 DNA reads TGCAGTGCTAGAGGGGGGGGATATGATACGCAGTATTTT. The chain has TRBV20-1 and TRBJ2-3; TRBD2 matches at 7 bases. CDR3 size: 13 residues. J lost 6 bases, V lost 1 base, and 4 bases had no gene match. Germline CDR1 and CDR2: DFQATT and SNEGSKA (reference sequence).

CDR3 in DNA: TGCGCCAGCAGCCAAGATGGGACGCGTAATGAAAAACTGTTTTTT. Translating it yields CASSQDGTRNEKLFF. This sequence joins TRBV4-3 and TRBJ1-4; TRBD1 is a possible D gene (5 bases). Trimming took 0 bases from V and 4 from J, leaving 9 bases between them. CDR3 length: 15 amino acids. Germline V CDR1 and CDR2: LGHNA, YSLEER.

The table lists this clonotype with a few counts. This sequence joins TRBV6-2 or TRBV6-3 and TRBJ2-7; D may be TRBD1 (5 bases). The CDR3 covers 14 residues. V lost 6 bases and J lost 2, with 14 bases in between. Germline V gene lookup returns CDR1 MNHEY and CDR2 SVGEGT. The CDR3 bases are TGTGCCAGCAGCTCAGGGAAGGTGACCTACGAGCAGTACTTC. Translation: CASSSGKVTYEQYF.

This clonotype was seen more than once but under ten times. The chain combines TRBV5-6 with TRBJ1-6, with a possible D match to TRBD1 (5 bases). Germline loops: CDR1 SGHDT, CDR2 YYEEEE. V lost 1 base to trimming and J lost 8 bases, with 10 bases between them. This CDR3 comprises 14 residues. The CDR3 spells CASSLQGVYSPLHF. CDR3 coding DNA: TGTGCCAGCAGCTTGCAGGGTGTCTATTCACCCCTCCACTTT.

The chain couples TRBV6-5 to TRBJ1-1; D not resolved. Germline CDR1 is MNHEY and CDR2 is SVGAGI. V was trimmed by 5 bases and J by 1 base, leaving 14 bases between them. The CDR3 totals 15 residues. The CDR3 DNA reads TGTGCCAGCAGTATCGAGGGCAGGCGGAACACTGAAGCTTTCTTT. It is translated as CASSIEGRRNTEAFF.

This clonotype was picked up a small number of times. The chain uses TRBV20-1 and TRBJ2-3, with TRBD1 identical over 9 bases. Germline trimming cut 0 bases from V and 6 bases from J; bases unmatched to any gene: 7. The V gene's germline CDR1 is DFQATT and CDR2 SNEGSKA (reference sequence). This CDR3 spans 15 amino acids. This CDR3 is CSARDTGQGPDTQYF. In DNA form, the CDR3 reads TGCAGTGCTAGAGATACGGGACAGGGACCCGATACGCAGTATTTT.

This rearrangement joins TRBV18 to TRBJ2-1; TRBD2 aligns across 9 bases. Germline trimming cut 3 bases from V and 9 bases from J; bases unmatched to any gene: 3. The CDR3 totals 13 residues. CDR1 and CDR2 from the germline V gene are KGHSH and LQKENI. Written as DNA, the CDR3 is TGTGCCAGCTCACCTTTGCGGGAGGGTGAGCAGTTCTTC. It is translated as CASSPLREGEQFF.

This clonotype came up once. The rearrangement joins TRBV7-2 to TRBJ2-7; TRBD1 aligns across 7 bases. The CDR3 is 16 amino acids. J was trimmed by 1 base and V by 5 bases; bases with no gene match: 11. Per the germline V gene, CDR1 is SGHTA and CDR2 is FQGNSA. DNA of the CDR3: TGTGCCAGCAGCGGAGCCGGGACAGCATTTTCCTACGAGCAGTACTTC. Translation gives CASSGAGTAFSYEQYF.

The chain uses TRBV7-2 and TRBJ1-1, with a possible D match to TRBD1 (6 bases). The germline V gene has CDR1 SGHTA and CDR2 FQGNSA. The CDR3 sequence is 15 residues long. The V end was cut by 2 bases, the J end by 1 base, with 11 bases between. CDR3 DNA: TGTGCCAGCAGCTTATCAGCACAGGGGAACACTGAAGCTTTCTTT. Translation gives CASSLSAQGNTEAFF.

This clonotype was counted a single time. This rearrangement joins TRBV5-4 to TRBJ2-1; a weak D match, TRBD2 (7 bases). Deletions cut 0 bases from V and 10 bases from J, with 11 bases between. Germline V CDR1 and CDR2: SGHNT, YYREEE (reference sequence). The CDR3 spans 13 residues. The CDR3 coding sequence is TGTGCCAGCAGCTTGGGGGGGGGCGAGGAGCAGTTCTTC. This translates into CASSLGGGEEQFF.

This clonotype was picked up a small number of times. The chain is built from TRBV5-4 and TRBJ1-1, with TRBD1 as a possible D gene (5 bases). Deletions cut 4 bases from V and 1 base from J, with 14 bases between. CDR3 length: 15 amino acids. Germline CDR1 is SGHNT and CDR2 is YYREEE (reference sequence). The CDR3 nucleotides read TGTGCCAGCAGCCTCGGGACGCGGACGAACACTGAAGCTTTCTTT. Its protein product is CASSLGTRTNTEAFF. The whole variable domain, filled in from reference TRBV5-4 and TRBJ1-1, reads ETGVTQSPTHLIKTRGQQVTLRCSSQSGHNTVSWYQQALGQGPQFIFQYYREEENGRGNFPPRFSGLQFPNYSSELNVNALELDDSALYLCASSLGTRTNTEAFFGQGTRLTVV.

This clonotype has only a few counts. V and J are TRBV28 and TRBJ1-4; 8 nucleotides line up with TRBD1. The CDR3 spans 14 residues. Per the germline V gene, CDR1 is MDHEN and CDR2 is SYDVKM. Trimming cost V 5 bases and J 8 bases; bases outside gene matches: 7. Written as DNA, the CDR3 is TGTGCCAGCAGTCCCGGACAGGGACGAGAAAAACTGTTTTTT. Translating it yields CASSPGQGREKLFF.

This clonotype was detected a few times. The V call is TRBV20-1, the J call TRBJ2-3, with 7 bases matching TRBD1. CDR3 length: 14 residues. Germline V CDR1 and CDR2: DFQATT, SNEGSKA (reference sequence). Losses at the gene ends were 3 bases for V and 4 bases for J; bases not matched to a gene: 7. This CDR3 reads CSASFGTEADTQYF. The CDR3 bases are TGCAGTGCTAGTTTTGGGACAGAGGCAGATACGCAGTATTTT.

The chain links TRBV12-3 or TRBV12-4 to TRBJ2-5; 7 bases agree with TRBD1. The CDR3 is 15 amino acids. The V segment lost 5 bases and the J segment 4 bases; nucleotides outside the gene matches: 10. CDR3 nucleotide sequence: TGTGCCAGCAGTCAACAGGGGATGATTGGAGAGACCCAGTACTTC. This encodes CASSQQGMIGETQYF.

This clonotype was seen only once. The CDR3 sequence: CASSLAGLAGSKTQYF. CDR3 in DNA: TGCGCCAGCAGCTTGGCGGGACTAGCGGGGAGCAAGACCCAGTACTTC. The chain employs TRBV5-1 and TRBJ2-5; 13 bases are shared with TRBD2. Germline V CDR1 and CDR2: SGHRS, YFSETQ. CDR3 length: 16 amino acids. With V trimmed by 0 bases and J by 6 bases, 5 bases remained unmatched.

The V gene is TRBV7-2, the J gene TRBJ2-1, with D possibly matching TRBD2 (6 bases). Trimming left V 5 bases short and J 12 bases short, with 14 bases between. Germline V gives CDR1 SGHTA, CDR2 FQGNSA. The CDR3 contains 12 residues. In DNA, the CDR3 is TGTGCCAGCAGCGGGGACTTTGGTCGGCAGTTCTTC. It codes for CASSGDFGRQFF.

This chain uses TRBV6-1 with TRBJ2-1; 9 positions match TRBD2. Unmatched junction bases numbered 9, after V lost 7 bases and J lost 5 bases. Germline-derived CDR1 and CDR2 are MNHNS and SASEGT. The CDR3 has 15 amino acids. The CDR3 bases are TGTGCCAGCACTATCGGCGGGAGGGCCAACAATGAGCAGTTCTTC. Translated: CASTIGGRANNEQFF.

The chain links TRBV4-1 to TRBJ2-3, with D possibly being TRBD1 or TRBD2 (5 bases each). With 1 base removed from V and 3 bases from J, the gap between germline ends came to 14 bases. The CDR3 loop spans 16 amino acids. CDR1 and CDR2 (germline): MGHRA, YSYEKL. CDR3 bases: TGCGCCAGCAGCCAAGGGCAGGGAGTAAGGACAGATACGCAGTATTTT. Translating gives CASSQGQGVRTDTQYF.

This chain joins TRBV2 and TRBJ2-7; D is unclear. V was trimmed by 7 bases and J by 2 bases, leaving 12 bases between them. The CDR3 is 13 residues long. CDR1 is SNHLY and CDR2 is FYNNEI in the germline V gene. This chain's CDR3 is CASIKDGTYEQYF. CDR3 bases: TGTGCCAGCATAAAGGACGGTACCTACGAGCAGTACTTC.

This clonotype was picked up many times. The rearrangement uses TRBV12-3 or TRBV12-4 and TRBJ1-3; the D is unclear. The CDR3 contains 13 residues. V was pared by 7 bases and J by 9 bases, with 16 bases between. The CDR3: CASNPLPVRTIYF. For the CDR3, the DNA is TGTGCCAGCAACCCCCTTCCTGTACGCACCATATATTTT.

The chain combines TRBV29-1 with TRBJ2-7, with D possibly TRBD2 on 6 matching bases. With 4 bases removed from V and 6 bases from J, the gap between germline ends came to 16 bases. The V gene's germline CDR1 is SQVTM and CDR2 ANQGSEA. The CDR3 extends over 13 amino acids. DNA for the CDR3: TGCAGCGTTGCAAGGGCCCTGGGAGGCGAGCAGTACTTC. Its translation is CSVARALGGEQYF.

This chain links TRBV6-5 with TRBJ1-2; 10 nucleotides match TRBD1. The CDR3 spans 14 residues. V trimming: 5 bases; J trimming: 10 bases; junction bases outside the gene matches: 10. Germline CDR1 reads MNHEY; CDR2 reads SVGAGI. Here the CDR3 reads CASSHLGGQGIYTF. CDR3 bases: TGTGCCAGCAGTCACTTAGGGGGACAGGGGATCTACACCTTC.